These 6 T cell receptor beta chains originate from one sample sequenced in a study of blood T cells in healthy people across ages. Through a sample-barcoded 5' primer and a J-beta primer mix, a second PCR was run for 7 to 11 cycles. A single record per CDR3 protein comes from TCRdb applying MiXCR to the 5' RACE reads. The sample yields fewer than 1,000,000 distinct CDR3 sequences, roughly 46% seen once. Sample: blood. All receptors derive from a man older than 75 in good health.

This clonotype came up many times. The chain employs TRBV4-2 and TRBJ2-3; TRBD1 matches 7 bases. Germline trimming cut 1 base from V and 5 bases from J; bases unmatched to any gene: 9. CDR1 and CDR2 (germline): LGHNA, YNFKEQ. The CDR3 has 16 residues. The CDR3 loop is CASSQVPQGVEDTQYF. CDR3 coding DNA: TGTGCCAGCAGCCAAGTCCCCCAGGGGGTGGAAGATACGCAGTATTTT.

This chain links TRBV6-2 or TRBV6-3 with TRBJ1-5; D ambiguous. The germline V gene encodes CDR1 MNHEY and CDR2 SVGEGT. The CDR3 totals 13 residues. V was cut by 2 bases and J by 4 bases, with 6 bases left in between. The CDR3 coding sequence is TGTGCCAGCAGTTACGCCGGAAATCAGCCCCAGCATTTT. This translates into CASSYAGNQPQHF.

The chain recombines TRBV12-3 or TRBV12-4 with TRBJ1-2; D is perhaps TRBD1 (5 bases). V was clipped by 3 bases and J by 6 bases, with 32 bases between them. The CDR3 spans 20 residues. CDR3 sequence: CASSFEGIHHLHLVPHGYTF. CDR3 coding DNA: TGTGCCAGCAGTTTTGAGGGGATTCACCACCTCCATCTGGTGCCTCATGGCTACACCTTC.

The rearrangement uses TRBV9 and TRBJ2-1, with 9 bases matching TRBD2. CDR3 length: 15 amino acids. V shed 7 bases and J 2 bases; nucleotides not matched to a gene: 7. Germline assignment: CDR1 SGDLS and CDR2 YYNGEE. The CDR3 here is CASRQRGATYNEQFF. CDR3 DNA: TGTGCCAGCCGTCAGCGGGGGGCGACCTACAATGAGCAGTTCTTC.

The rearrangement joins TRBV3-1 to TRBJ2-1; 14 nucleotides agree with TRBD2. The V segment lost 4 bases and the J segment 7 bases; nucleotides outside the gene matches: 6. This CDR3 has 16 residues. Germline assignment: CDR1 LGHDT and CDR2 YNNKEL (reference sequence). The CDR3 sequence is CASSLRLAGGPNEQFF. CDR3 bases: TGTGCCAGCAGCCTTAGACTAGCGGGAGGGCCGAATGAGCAGTTCTTC.

The chain carries TRBV15 and TRBJ2-5; 10 nucleotides match TRBD2. The germline V gene encodes CDR1 LNHNV and CDR2 YYDKDF (reference sequence). The CDR3 has 17 amino acids. Trimming at V came to 0 bases and at J to 7 bases, leaving 11 bases not matched to a gene. CDR3 loop: CATSRDLSAGGGGTQYF. CDR3 coding DNA: TGTGCCACCAGCAGAGATCTTTCAGCGGGAGGGGGTGGGACCCAGTACTTC.